This section outlines one T cell receptor beta chain sequence together with its context. The data are from a study of monozygotic twins with inflammatory bowel disease. TCRalpha along with TCRbeta cDNA was subjected to two nested PCRs lasting approximately 16 and 9 cycles. TCRdb reprocessed the 5' RACE reads, keeping one entry per CDR3 protein, no DNA. The table gives some 130,000 distinct CDR3 sequences; the top ten clones make up more than 1% of it. Sequences were obtained from blood. This receptor was taken from a human donor with ulcerative colitis or Crohn's disease, or a healthy co-twin of an affected twin (not recorded which).

CDR3: CASSLGGISPDTQYF. The chain couples TRBV7-3 to TRBJ2-3; TCRdb selects TRBD2, and the lack of DNA leaves this call unchecked. This CDR3 is 15 amino acids long. CDR1 and CDR2 from the germline V gene are SGHTA and FQGTGA.